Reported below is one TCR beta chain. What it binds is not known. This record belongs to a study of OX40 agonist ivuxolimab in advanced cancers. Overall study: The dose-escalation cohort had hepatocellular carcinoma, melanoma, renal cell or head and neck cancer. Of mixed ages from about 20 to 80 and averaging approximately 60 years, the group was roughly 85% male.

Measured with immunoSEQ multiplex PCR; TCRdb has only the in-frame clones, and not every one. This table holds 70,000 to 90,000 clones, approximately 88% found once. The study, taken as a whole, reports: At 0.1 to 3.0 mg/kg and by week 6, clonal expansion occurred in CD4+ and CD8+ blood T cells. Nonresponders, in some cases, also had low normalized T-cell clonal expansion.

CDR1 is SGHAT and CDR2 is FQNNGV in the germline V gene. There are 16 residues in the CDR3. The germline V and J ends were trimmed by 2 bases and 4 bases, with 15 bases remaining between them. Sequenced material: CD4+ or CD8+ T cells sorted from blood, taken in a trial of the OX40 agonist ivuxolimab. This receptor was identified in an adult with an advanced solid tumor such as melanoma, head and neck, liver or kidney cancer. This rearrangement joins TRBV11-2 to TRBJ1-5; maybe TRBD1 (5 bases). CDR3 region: CASSLTGGLGNQPQHF. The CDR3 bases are TGTGCCAGCAGCTTAACAGGCGGCTTAGGAAATCAGCCCCAGCATTTT. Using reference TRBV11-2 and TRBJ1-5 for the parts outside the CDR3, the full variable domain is EAGVAQSPRYKIIEKRQSVAFWCNPISGHATLYWYQQILGQGPKLLIQFQNNGVVDDSQLPKDRFSAERLKGVDSTLKIQPAKLEDSAVYLCASSLTGGLGNQPQHFGDGTRLSIL.